A single sample gave rise to the 17 T cell receptor beta chains below, sequenced in a study of cytomegalovirus exposure and HLA in healthy donors. With 60 Vbeta and 13 Jbeta primers, the PCR was carried out. TCRdb keeps only in-frame clones here, not all; method: immunoSEQ multiplex PCR. Seen here are fewer than 130,000 clones, 79% observed once, and the top ten hold approximately 5.6%. The sample comprised PBMCs. The receptors shown here come from a man between 25 and 39 years old in good health and CMV-seropositive.

The rearrangement links TRBV6-6 to TRBJ2-7; weak D call: TRBD2 (6 bases). Germline V gene lookup returns CDR1 MNHNY and CDR2 SVGAGI (reference sequence). This CDR3 comprises 14 residues. The ends were cut back, 8 bases at V and 4 bases at J, with 18 bases in the middle. This CDR3 is CASRDTGVLYEQYF. The CDR3 DNA reads as TGTGCCAGCCGTGACACGGGGGTTTTGTACGAGCAGTACTTC.

The CDR3 DNA follows: TGCGCCAGCAGCTTGGGACAGACGAGCTCCTACGAGCAGTACTTC. This translates into CASSLGQTSSYEQYF. The chain uses TRBV5-1 and TRBJ2-7, with TRBD1 as a possible D gene (5 bases). Trimming pared 0 bases from V and 0 bases from J, leaving 10 bases between. This CDR3 has 15 amino acids. The V gene's germline CDR1 is SGHRS and CDR2 YFSETQ.

This rearrangement joins TRBV2 to TRBJ1-2; 8 bases align to TRBD1. The V segment lost 6 bases and the J segment 3 bases; nucleotides outside the gene matches: 6. Germline V lookup: CDR1 SNHLY, CDR2 FYNNEI. There are 14 residues in the CDR3. The CDR3 sequence is CASREGQDYYGYTF. The CDR3 DNA reads as TGTGCCAGCAGGGAGGGACAGGACTACTATGGCTACACCTTC.

The chain has TRBV19 and TRBJ1-1; 7 bases agree with TRBD1. The CDR3 is made up of 14 amino acids. In germline, CDR1 is LNHDA, CDR2 SQIVND (reference sequence). V lost 5 bases and J lost 1; bases outside the gene matches: 4. The CDR3 reads CASSLQGRNTEAFF. The CDR3 DNA sequence: TGTGCCAGTAGTTTACAGGGGCGGAACACTGAAGCTTTCTTT.

The chain carries TRBV5-5 and TRBJ2-1; 9 positions agree with TRBD1. This CDR3 has 13 residues. V dropped 0 bases and J dropped 13; count of bases not matched to a gene: 5. The germline V gene encodes CDR1 SGHKS and CDR2 YYEKEE (reference sequence). The CDR3 region has the DNA TGTGCCAGCAGCTTGGTTAGGACAGGGGTTCAGTTCTTC. Translating it yields CASSLVRTGVQFF.

The rearrangement joins TRBV7-2 to TRBJ1-2, with D tentatively TRBD1 (5 bases). The CDR3 totals 14 residues. Looked up from germline, CDR1 is SGHTA and CDR2 is FQGNSA. V was shortened by 1 base and J by 3 bases, with 9 bases between the two germline ends. For the CDR3, the DNA is TGTGCCAGCAGCTTAGAGCGGGACTACTATGGCTACACCTTC. Protein: CASSLERDYYGYTF.

The chain has TRBV19 and TRBJ1-2; possible D gene TRBD1, 6 bases. The CDR3 sequence is 16 residues long. Germline V gene lookup returns CDR1 LNHDA and CDR2 SQIVND (reference sequence). V was clipped by 3 bases and J by 4 bases, with 18 bases between them. The CDR3 region has the DNA TGTGCCAGTAGTATGATACAGGGTGGGCCAACCTATGGCTACACCTTC. It encodes CASSMIQGGPTYGYTF.

The sample holds a few counts of this clone. This chain joins TRBV11-3 and TRBJ2-1, with D possibly being TRBD1 (6 bases). V lost 2 bases, J lost 7 bases, and 9 bases lay in between. Germline-derived CDR1 and CDR2 are SGHNT and YENEEA. The CDR3 contains 13 residues. The CDR3 nucleotides are TGTGCCAGCAGCTTAAACAGGGTGAATGAGCAGTTCTTC. This codes for CASSLNRVNEQFF.

This chain connects TRBV25-1 to TRBJ2-1, with TRBD1 as a possible D gene (6 bases). The CDR3 is 15 amino acids. Germline values: CDR1 MGHDK, CDR2 SYGVNS. The V end was cut by 4 bases, the J end by 0 bases, with 10 bases between. The DNA of the CDR3 is TGTGCCAGCAGTGGTCGGACAGACTCCTACAATGAGCAGTTCTTC. Amino acid sequence: CASSGRTDSYNEQFF. Full variable domain (rest looked up from reference TRBV25-1 and TRBJ2-1): EADIYQTPRYLVIGTGKKITLECSQTMGHDKMYWYQQDPGMELHLIHYSYGVNSTEKGDLSSESTVSRIRTEHFPLTLESARPSHTSQYLCASSGRTDSYNEQFFGPGTRLTVL.

The chain joins TRBV6-5 to TRBJ2-3, with TRBD1 matching 10 bases. The germline CDR1 and CDR2 sequences are MNHEY and SVGAGI. The J segment lost 2 bases and the V segment lost 8 bases, leaving 7 bases of the junction unmatched. The CDR3 has 15 amino acids. This chain's CDR3 is CASAPTGGLTDTQYF. The CDR3 DNA reads TGTGCCAGCGCCCCGACAGGGGGCCTCACAGATACGCAGTATTTT.

The genes are TRBV7-9 and TRBJ2-1; TRBD2 might be the D (5 bases). Trimming shortened V by 2 bases and J by 10 bases, and 12 bases separated the two germline ends. The CDR3 runs 13 residues. From germline, CDR1 is SEHNR and CDR2 FQNEAQ (reference sequence). CDR3 protein: CASSLWGREEQFF. CDR3 in DNA: TGTGCCAGCAGCTTATGGGGAAGGGAGGAGCAGTTCTTC.

The V gene is TRBV19, the J gene TRBJ1-1; D is unresolved. V lost 3 bases, J lost 0 bases, and 11 bases lay in between. The CDR3 consists of 15 residues. CDR1 is LNHDA, CDR2 SQIVND, per germline (reference sequence). CDR3 protein: CASSMPTGMNTEAFF. CDR3 nucleotides: TGTGCCAGTAGTATGCCGACGGGGATGAACACTGAAGCTTTCTTT.

The chain combines TRBV27 with TRBJ1-1; 7 nucleotides align to TRBD1. The J segment lost 4 bases and the V segment lost 6 bases, leaving 8 bases of the junction unmatched. The CDR3 covers 14 residues. The germline V gene encodes CDR1 MNHEY and CDR2 SMNVEV (reference sequence). The CDR3, as DNA: TGTGCCAGCAGCCTCAGACAGGGCGGCACTGAAGCTTTCTTT. Residues: CASSLRQGGTEAFF.

This chain links TRBV9 with TRBJ1-6; 10 nucleotides line up with TRBD1. V dropped 0 bases and J dropped 9; count of bases not matched to a gene: 3. The CDR3 is made up of 15 amino acids. From germline, CDR1 is SGDLS and CDR2 YYNGEE. The CDR3 sequence: CASSVARDRGSPLHF. In DNA, the CDR3 is TGTGCCAGCAGCGTAGCTCGGGACAGGGGTTCACCCCTCCACTTT.

V is TRBV7-3 and J is TRBJ1-4, with a possible D match to TRBD1 (6 bases). The V end lost 2 bases, the J end lost 8 bases, and 15 bases lay between the germline ends. Germline V gene sequence: CDR1 SGHTA, CDR2 FQGTGA. This CDR3 is 15 amino acids long. The CDR3 region has the DNA TGTGCCAGCAGCTTAGTTGGGGGCAGACAGGAAAAACTGTTTTTT. Translating it yields CASSLVGGRQEKLFF.

This clone was seen only a few times. V gene TRBV30 combines with J gene TRBJ2-3, with D perhaps matching TRBD1 (5 bases). Deletions cut 1 base from V and 6 bases from J, with 14 bases between. From germline, CDR1 is GTSNPN and CDR2 SVGIG (reference sequence). The CDR3 runs 14 residues. As DNA, the CDR3 is TGTGCCTGGAGTGAGGATGGGCAGGGCGATACGCAGTATTTT. Its protein is CAWSEDGQGDTQYF. The full variable domain, its missing parts supplied by reference TRBV30 and TRBJ2-3, is SQTIHQWPATLVQPVGSPLSLECTVEGTSNPNLYWYRQAAGRGLQLLFYSVGIGQISSEVPQNLSASRPQDRQFILSSKKLLLSDSGFYLCAWSEDGQGDTQYFGPGTRLTVL.

The V and J genes are TRBV28 and TRBJ1-1; 9 bases fit TRBD1. After removal of 4 bases from V and 4 bases from J, the junction contained 7 bases not matched to a gene. The germline V gene encodes CDR1 MDHEN and CDR2 SYDVKM. The CDR3 covers 15 residues. DNA for the CDR3: TGTGCCAGCAGTTCACAGGGGGCGGGCAGCACTGAAGCTTTCTTT. This translates into CASSSQGAGSTEAFF.